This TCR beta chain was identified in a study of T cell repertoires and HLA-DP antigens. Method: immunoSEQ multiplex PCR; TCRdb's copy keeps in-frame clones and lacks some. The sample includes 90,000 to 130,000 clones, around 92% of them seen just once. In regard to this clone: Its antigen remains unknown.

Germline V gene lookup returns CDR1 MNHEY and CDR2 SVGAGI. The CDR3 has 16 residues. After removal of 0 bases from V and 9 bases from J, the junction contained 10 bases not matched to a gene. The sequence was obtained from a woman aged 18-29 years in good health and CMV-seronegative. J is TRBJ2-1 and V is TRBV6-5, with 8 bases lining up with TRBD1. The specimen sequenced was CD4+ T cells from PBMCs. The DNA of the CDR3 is TGTGCCAGCAGTTACTCGCGGACAGGGATGGGTGGTGAGCAGTTCTTC. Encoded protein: CASSYSRTGMGGEQFF.